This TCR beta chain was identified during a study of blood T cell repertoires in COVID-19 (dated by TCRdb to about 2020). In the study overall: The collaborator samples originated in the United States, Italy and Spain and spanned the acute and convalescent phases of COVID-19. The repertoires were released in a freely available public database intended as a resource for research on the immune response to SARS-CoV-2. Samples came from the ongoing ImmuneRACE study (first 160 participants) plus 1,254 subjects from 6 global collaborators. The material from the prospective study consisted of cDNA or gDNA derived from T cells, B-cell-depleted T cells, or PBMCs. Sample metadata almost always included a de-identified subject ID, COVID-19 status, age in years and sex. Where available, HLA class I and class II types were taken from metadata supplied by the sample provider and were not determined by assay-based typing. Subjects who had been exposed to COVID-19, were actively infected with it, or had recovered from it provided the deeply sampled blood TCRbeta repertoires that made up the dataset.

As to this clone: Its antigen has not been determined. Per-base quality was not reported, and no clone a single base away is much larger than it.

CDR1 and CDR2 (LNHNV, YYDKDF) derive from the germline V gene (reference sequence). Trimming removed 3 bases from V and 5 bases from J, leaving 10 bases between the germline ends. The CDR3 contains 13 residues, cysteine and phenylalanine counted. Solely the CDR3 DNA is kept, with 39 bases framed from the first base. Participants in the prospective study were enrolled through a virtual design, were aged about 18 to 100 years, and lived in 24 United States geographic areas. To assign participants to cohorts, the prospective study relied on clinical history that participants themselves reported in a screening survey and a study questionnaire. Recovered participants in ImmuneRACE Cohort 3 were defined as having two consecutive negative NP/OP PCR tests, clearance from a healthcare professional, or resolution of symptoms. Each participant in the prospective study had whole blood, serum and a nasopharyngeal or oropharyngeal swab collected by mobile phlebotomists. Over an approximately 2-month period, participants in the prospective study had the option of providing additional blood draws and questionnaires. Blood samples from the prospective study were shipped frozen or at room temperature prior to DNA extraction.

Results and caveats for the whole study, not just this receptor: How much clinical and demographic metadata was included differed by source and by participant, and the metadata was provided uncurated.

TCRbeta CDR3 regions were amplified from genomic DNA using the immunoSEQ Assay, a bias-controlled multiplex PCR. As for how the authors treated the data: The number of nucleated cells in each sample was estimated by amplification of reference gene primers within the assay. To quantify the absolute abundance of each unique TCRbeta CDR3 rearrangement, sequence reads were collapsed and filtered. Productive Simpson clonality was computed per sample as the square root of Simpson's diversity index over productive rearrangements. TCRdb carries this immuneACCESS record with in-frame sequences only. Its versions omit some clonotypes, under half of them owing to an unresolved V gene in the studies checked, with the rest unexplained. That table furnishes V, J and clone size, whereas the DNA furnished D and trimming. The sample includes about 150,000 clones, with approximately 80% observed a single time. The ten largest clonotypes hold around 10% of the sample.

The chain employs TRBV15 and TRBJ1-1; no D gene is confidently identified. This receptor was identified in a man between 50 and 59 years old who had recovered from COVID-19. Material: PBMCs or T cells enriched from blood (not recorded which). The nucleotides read TGTGCCACCAGCAGTCGGAGAGTAACTGAAGCTTTCTTT. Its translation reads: CATSSRRVTEAFF.